This T cell receptor beta chain comes out of a study of TIL therapy for anti-PD-1-resistant metastatic lung cancer. The wider study: Tumors had a median PD-L1 proportion score of about 6.6%.

The time point: pre-treatment sample, taken before nivolumab and TIL therapy. Tumor tissue came from excised metastases, mostly pleural nodules or supraclavicular lymph nodes. The CDR3 is 16 residues long, ends included. There are a few counts of this clone. No DNA is shown, since the ends of the CDR3 on it are uncertain; the CDR3 is the one TCRdb lists. This was the immunoSEQ v3 assay. The data were produced by immunoSEQ multiplex PCR, yet TCRdb's version contains in-frame clones alone and is incomplete. The sample yields some 10,000 clones, 55% to 70% seen once. This material consisted of tumor tissue, taken at baseline. This sequence originates from a person between 25 and 79 years old with non-small cell lung cancer. The gene calls are TRBV21-1 and TRBJ2-6; the D call in the table, TRBD2, was not verified against the DNA. TRBV21-1 is reported as a pseudogene. CDR3 region: CASIVSFGSGANVLTF.